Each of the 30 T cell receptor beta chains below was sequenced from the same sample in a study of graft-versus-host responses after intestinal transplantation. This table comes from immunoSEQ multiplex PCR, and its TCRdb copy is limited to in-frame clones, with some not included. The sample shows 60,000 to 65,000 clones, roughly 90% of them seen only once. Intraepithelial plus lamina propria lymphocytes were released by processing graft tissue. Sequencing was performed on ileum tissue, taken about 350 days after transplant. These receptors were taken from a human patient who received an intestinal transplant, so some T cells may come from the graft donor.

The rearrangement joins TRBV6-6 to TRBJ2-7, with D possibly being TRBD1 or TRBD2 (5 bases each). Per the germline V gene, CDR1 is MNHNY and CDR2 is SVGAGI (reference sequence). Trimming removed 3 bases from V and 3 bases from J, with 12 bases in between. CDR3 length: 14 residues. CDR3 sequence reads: CASSYGGTVYEQYF. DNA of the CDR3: TGTGCCAGCAGTTATGGTGGGACGGTCTACGAGCAGTACTTC.

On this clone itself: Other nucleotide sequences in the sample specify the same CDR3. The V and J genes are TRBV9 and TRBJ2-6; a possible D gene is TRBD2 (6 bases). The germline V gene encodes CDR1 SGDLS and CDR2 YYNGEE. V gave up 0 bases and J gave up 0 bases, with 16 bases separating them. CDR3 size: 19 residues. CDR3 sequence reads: CASSVAEEGSDSGANVLTF. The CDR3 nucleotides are TGTGCCAGCAGCGTAGCAGAGGAGGGCTCGGACTCTGGGGCCAACGTCCTGACTTTC.

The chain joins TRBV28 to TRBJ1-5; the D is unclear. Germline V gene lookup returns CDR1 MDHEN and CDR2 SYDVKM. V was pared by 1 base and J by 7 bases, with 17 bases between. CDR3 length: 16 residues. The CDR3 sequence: CASSLFDPKAGQPQHF. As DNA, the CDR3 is TGTGCCAGCAGTTTATTTGACCCCAAGGCAGGACAGCCCCAGCATTTT. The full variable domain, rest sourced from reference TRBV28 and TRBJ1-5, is DVKVTQSSRYLVKRTGEKVFLECVQDMDHENMFWYRQDPGLGLRLIYFSYDVKMKEKGDIPEGYSVSREKKERFSLILESASTNQTSMYLCASSLFDPKAGQPQHFGDGTRLSIL.

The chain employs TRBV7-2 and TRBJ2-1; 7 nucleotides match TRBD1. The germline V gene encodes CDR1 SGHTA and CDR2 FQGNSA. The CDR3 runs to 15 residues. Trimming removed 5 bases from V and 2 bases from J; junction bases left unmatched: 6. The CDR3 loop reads CASSLTGDTYNEQFF. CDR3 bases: TGTGCCAGCAGCCTAACAGGGGATACCTACAATGAGCAGTTCTTC.

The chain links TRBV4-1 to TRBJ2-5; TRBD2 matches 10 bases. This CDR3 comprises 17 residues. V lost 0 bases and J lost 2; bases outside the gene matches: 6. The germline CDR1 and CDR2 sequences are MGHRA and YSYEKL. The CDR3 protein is CASSQDVLAGGQETQYF. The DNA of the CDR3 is TGCGCCAGCAGCCAAGATGTGTTAGCGGGAGGACAAGAGACCCAGTACTTC.

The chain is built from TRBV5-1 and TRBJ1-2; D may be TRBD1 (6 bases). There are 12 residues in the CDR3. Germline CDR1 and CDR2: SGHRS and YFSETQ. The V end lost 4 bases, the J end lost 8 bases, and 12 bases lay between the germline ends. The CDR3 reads CASSGYRDGYTF. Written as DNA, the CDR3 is TGCGCCAGCAGCGGGTACAGGGACGGCTACACCTTC. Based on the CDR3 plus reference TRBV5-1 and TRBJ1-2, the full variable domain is KAGVTQTPRYLIKTRGQQVTLSCSPISGHRSVSWYQQTPGQGLQFLFEYFSETQRNKGNFPGRFSGRQFSNSRSEMNVSTLELGDSALYLCASSGYRDGYTFGSGTRLTVV.

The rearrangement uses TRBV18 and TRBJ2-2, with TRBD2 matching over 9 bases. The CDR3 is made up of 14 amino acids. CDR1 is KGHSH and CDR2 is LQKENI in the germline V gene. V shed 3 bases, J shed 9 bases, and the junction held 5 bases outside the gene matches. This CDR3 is CASSPWTSVRELFF. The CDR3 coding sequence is TGTGCCAGCTCACCGTGGACTAGCGTGAGGGAGCTGTTTTTT. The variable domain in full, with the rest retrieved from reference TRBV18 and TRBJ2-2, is NAGVMQNPRHLVRRRGQEARLRCSPMKGHSHVYWYRQLPEEGLKFMVYLQKENIIDESGMPKERFSAEFPKEGPSILRIQQVVRGDSAAYFCASSPWTSVRELFFGEGSRLTVL.

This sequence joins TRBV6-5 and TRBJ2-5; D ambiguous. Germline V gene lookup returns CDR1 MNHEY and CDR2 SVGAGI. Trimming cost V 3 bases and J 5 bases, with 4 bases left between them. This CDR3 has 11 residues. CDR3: CASSYMETQYF. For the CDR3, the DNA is TGTGCCAGCAGTTATATGGAGACCCAGTACTTC.

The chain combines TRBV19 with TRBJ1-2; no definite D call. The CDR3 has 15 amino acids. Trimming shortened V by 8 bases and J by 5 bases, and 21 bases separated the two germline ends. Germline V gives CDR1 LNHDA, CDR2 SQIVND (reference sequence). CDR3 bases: TGTGCCAGTCGGAGCCCAGGTGAAGTTGTATATGGCTACACCTTC. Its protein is CASRSPGEVVYGYTF.

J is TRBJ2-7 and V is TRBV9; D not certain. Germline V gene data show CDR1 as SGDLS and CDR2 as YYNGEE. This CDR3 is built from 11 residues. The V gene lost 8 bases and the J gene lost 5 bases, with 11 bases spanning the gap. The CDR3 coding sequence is TGTGCCAGAGGCGCCAGAGACGAGCAGTACTTC. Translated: CARGARDEQYF. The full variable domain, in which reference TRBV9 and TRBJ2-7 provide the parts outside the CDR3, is DSGVTQTPKHLITATGQRVTLRCSPRSGDLSVYWYQQSLDQGLQFLIQYYNGEERAKGNILERFSAQQFPDLHSELNLSSLELGDSALYFCARGARDEQYFGPGTRLTVT.

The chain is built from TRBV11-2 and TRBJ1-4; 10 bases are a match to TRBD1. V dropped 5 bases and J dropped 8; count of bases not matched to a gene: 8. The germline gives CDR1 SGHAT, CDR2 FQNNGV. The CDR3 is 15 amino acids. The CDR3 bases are TGTGCCAGCAGCCAGCGGACAGGGGGGGACGAAAAACTGTTTTTT. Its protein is CASSQRTGGDEKLFF.

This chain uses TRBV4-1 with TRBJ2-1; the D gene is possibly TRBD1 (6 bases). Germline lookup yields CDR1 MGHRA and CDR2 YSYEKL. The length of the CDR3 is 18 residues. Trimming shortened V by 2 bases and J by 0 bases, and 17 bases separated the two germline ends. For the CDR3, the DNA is TGCGCCAGCAGCCAACCGCTACAGGGTCGAAGCTCCTACAATGAGCAGTTCTTC. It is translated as CASSQPLQGRSSYNEQFF.

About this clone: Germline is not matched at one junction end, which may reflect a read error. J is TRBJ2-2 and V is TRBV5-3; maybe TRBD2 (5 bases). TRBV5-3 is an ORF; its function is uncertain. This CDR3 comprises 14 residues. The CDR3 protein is CASSLPGNTGELFF. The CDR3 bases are TGTGCCAGCAGCTTGCCGGGAAACACCGGGGAGCTGTTTTTT.

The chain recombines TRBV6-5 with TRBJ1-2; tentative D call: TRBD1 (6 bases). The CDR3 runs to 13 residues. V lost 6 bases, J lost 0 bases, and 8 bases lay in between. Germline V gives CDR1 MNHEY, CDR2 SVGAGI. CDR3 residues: CASRTGTNYGYTF. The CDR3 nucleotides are TGTGCCAGCAGGACAGGAACTAACTATGGCTACACCTTC.

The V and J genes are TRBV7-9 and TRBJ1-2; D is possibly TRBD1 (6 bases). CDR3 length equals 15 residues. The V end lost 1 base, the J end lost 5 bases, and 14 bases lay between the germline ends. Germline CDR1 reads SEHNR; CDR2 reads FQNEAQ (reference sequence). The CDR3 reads CASSLEVEQGYGYTF. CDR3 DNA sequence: TGTGCCAGCAGCTTAGAGGTAGAACAGGGATATGGCTACACCTTC.

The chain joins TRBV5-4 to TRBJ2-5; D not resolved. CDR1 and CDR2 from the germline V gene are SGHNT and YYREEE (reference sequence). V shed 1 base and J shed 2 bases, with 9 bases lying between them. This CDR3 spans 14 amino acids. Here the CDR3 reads CASSLLGSQETQYF. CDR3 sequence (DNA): TGTGCCAGCAGCTTGCTAGGGTCTCAAGAGACCCAGTACTTC.

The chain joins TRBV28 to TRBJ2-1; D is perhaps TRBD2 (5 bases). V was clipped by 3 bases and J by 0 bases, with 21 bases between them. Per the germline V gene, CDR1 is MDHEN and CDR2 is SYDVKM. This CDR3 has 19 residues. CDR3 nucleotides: TGTGCCAGCAGTTTCCAGGTCACCCAGCTCCGGGGCTCCTACAATGAGCAGTTCTTC. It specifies CASSFQVTQLRGSYNEQFF. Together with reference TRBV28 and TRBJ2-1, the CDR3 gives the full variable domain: DVKVTQSSRYLVKRTGEKVFLECVQDMDHENMFWYRQDPGLGLRLIYFSYDVKMKEKGDIPEGYSVSREKKERFSLILESASTNQTSMYLCASSFQVTQLRGSYNEQFFGPGTRLTVL.

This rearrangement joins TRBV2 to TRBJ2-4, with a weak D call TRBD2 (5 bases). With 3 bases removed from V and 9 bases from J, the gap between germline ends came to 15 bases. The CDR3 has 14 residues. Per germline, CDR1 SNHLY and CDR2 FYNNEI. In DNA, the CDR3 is TGTGCCAGCAGTGAGGAGTCGGGATGGGCCATTCAGTACTTC. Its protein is CASSEESGWAIQYF.

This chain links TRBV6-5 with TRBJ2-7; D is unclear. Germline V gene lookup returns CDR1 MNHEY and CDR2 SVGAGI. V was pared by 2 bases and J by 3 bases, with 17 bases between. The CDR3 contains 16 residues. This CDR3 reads CASSYPPFLRDYEQYF. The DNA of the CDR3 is TGTGCCAGCAGTTACCCACCCTTCCTAAGGGACTACGAGCAGTACTTC.

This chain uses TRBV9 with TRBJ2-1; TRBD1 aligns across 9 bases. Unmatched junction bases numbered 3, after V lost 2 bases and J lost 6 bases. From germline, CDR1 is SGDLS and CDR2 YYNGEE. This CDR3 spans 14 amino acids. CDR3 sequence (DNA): TGTGCCAGCAGCGTCCGGGACAGGGCCAATGAGCAGTTCTTC. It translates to CASSVRDRANEQFF.

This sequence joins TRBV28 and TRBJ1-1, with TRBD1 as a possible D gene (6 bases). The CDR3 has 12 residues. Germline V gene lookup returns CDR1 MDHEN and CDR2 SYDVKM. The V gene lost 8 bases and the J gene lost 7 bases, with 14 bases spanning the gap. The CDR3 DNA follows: TGTGCCAGCGACTTGGTAGGGGGTGAAGCTTTCTTT. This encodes CASDLVGGEAFF.

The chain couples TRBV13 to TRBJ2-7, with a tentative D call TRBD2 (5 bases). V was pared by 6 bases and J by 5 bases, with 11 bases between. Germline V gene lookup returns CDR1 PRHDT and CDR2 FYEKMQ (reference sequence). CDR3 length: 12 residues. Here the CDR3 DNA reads TGTGCCAGCAGTGAGGGTTACAACGAGCAGTACTTC. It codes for CASSEGYNEQYF.

The CDR3 coding sequence is TGTGCCAGCAGTTACTCGGTGACTTCGAACACTGAAGCTTTCTTT. Translating gives CASSYSVTSNTEAFF. The V gene is TRBV6-5, the J gene TRBJ1-1; D is unclear. CDR1 and CDR2 from the germline V gene are MNHEY and SVGAGI. Trimming removed 0 bases from V and 1 base from J, with 9 bases in between. There are 15 residues in the CDR3.

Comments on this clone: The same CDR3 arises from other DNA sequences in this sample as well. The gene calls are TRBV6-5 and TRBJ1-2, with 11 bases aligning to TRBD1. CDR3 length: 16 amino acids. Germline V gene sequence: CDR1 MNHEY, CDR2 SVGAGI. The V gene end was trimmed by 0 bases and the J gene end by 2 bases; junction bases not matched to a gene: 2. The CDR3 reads CASSYSGTGGNYGYTF. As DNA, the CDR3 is TGTGCCAGCAGTTACTCGGGGACAGGGGGAAACTATGGCTACACCTTC.

The CDR3 DNA sequence: TGTGCCAGCAGTCTCACCCTGGCCTCCTACAATGAGCAGTTCTTC. Translating it yields CASSLTLASYNEQFF. The V call is TRBV28, the J call TRBJ2-1; D is ambiguous. Germline assignment: CDR1 MDHEN and CDR2 SYDVKM. The V end lost 5 bases, the J end lost 0 bases, and 11 bases lay between the germline ends. CDR3 length: 15 residues.

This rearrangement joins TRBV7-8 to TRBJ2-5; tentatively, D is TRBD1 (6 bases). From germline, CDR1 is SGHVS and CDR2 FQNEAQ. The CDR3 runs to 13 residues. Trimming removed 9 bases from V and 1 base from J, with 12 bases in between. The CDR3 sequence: CASNLDSQETQYF. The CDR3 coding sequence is TGTGCCAGTAACCTGGACAGCCAAGAGACCCAGTACTTC. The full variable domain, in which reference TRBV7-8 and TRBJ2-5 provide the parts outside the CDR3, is GAGVSQSPRYKVAKRGQDVALRCDPISGHVSLFWYQQALGQGPEFLTYFQNEAQLDKSGLPSDRFFAERPEGSVSTLKIQRTQQEDSAVYLCASNLDSQETQYFGPGTRLLVL.

The DNA for the CDR3 is TGTGCCAGCAGCCCCGGGGGCTGGGCTTTCTTT. It encodes CASSPGGWAFF. The chain combines TRBV7-2 with TRBJ1-1, with D possibly matching TRBD1 (6 bases). The CDR3 loop spans 11 amino acids. Trimming took 5 bases from V and 11 from J, leaving 12 bases between them. CDR1 and CDR2 from the germline V gene are SGHTA and FQGNSA.

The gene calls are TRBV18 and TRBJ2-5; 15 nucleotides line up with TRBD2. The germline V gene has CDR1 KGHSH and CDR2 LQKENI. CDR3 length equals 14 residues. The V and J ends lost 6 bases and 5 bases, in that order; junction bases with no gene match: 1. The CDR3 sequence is CASSGLAGGETQYF. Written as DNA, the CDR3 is TGTGCCAGCTCTGGACTAGCGGGAGGGGAGACCCAGTACTTC.

Here the CDR3 reads CASDPSSYNEQFF. The CDR3 DNA is TGTGCCAGCGACCCTAGCTCCTACAATGAGCAGTTCTTC. The J gene is TRBJ2-1, the V gene TRBV2; no firm D call. Per the germline V gene, CDR1 is SNHLY and CDR2 is FYNNEI. This CDR3 is 13 amino acids long. Trimming took off 8 bases at V and 0 bases at J, with 8 bases between the two ends. Complete variable domain (other parts from reference TRBV2 and TRBJ2-1): EPEVTQTPSHQVTQMGQEVILRCVPISNHLYFYWYRQILGQKVEFLVSFYNNEISEKSEIFDDQFSVERPDGSNFTLKIRSTKLEDSAMYFCASDPSSYNEQFFGPGTRLTVL.

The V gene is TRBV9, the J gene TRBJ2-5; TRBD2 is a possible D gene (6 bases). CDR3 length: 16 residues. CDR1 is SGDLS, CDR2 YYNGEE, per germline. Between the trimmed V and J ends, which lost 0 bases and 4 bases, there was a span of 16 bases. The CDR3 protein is CASSVGPGSNGETQYF. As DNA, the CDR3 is TGTGCCAGCAGCGTAGGCCCCGGGAGTAACGGAGAGACCCAGTACTTC.